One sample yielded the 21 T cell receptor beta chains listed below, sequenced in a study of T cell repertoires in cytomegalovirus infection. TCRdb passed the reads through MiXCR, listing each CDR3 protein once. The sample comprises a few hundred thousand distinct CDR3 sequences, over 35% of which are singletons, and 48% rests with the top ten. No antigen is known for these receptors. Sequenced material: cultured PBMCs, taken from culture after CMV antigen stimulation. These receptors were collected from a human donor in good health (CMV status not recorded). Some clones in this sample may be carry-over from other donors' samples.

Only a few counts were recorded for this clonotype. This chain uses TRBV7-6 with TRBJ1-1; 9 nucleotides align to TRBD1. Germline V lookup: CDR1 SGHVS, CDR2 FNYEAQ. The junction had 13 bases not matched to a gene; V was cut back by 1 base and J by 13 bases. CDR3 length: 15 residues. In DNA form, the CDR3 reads TGTGCCAGCAGCTTAGGTTCCGGGACAGGGAGTGTTATTTTCTTT. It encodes CASSLGSGTGSVIFF.

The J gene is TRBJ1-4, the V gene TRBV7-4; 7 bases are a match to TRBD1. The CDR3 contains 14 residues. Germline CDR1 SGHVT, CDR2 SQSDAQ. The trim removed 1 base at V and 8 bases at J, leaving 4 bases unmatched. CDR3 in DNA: TGTGCCAGCAGCTTAGGCCCGACAGGGGAAAAACTGTTTTTT. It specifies CASSLGPTGEKLFF.

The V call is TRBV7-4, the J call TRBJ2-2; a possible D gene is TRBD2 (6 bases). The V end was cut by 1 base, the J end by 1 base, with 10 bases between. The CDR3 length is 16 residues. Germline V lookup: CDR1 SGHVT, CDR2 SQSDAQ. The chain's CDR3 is CASSLGWDWNTGELFF. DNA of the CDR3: TGTGCCAGCAGCTTAGGGTGGGACTGGAACACCGGGGAGCTGTTTTTT.

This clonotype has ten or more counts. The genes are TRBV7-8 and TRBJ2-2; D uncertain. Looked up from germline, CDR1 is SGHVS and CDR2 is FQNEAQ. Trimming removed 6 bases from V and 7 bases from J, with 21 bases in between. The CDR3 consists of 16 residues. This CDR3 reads CASSFRTALERGELFF. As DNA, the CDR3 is TGTGCCAGCAGTTTCAGGACGGCCCTGGAACGCGGGGAGCTGTTTTTT.

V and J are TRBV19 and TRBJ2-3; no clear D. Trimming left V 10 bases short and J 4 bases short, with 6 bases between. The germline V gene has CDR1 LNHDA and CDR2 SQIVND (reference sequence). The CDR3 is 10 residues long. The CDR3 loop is CATAADTQYF. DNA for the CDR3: TGTGCCACCGCGGCAGATACGCAGTATTTT.

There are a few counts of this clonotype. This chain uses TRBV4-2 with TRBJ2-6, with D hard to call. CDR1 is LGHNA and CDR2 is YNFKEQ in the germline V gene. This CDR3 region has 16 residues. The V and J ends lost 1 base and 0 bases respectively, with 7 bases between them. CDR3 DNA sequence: TGTGCCAGCAGCCAAGGTATCGGCTCTGGGGCCAACGTCCTGACTTTC. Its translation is CASSQGIGSGANVLTF.

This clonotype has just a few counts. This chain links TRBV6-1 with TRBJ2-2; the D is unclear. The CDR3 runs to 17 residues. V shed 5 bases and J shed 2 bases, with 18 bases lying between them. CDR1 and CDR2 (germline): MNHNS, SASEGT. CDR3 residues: CASSYRASLLNTGELFF. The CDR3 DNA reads TGTGCCAGCAGTTACCGGGCGTCACTACTAAACACCGGGGAGCTGTTTTTT.

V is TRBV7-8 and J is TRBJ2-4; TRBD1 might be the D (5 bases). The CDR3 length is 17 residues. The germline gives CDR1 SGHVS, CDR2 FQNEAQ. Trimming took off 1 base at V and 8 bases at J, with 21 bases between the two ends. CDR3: CASSLVDRTTPRDIQYF. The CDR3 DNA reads TGTGCCAGCAGCTTAGTCGACAGAACAACCCCTAGGGACATTCAGTACTTC. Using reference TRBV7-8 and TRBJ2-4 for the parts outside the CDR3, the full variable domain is GAGVSQSPRYKVAKRGQDVALRCDPISGHVSLFWYQQALGQGPEFLTYFQNEAQLDKSGLPSDRFFAERPEGSVSTLKIQRTQQEDSAVYLCASSLVDRTTPRDIQYFGAGTRLSVL.

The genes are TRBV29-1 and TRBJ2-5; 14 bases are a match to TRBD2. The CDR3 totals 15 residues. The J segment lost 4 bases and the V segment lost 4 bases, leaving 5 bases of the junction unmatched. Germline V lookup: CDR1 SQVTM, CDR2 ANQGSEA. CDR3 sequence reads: CSVVRLAGGRETQYF. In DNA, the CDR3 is TGCAGCGTTGTGCGACTAGCGGGAGGGCGAGAGACCCAGTACTTC.

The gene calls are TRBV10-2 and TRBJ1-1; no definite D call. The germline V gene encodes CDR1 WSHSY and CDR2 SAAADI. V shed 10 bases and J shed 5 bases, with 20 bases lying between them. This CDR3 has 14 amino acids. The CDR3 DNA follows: TGCGCCACCCAGGCGCCTGAACTCGGGACTGAAGCTTTCTTT. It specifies CATQAPELGTEAFF.

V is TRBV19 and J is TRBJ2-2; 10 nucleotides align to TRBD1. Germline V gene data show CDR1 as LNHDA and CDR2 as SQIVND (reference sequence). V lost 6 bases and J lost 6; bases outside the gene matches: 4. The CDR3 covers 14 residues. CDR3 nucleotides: TGTGCCAGTAGGGGGACAGGGGTGGCCGGGGAGCTGTTTTTT. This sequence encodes CASRGTGVAGELFF.

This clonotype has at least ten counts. The CDR3 nucleotides are TGTGCCAGCAGTCTCGGGGGTAGCGGGGATACGCAGTATTTT. It encodes CASSLGGSGDTQYF. The J gene is TRBJ2-3, the V gene TRBV12-3 or TRBV12-4, with TRBD2 matching 7 bases. V shed 5 bases, J shed 6 bases, and the junction held 8 bases outside the gene matches. CDR3 length equals 14 residues.

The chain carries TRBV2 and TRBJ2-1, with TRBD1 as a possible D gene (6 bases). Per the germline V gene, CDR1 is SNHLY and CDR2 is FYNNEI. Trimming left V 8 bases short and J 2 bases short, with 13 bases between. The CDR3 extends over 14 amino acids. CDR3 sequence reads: CASQLDSPYNEQFF. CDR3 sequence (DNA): TGTGCCAGCCAGTTGGACAGCCCCTACAATGAGCAGTTCTTC.

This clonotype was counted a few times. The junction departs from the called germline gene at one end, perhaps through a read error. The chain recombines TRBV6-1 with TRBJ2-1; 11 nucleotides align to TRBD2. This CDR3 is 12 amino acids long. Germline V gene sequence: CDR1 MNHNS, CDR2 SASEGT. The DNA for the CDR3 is TGTGCCAGCAGACTACTAGCGGGGGTTTCTACCTTC. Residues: CASRLLAGVSTF.

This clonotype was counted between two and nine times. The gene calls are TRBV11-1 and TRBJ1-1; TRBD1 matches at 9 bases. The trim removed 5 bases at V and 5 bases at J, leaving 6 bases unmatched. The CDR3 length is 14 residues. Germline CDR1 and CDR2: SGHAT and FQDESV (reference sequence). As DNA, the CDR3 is TGTGCCAGCAGCCGCAGGACAGGGGAAACTGAAGCTTTCTTT. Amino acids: CASSRRTGETEAFF.

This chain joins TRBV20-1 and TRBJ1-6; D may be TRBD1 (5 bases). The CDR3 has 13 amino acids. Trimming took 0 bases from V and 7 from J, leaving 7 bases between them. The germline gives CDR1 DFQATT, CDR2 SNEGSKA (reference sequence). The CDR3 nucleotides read TGCAGTGCTAGAGATAAGGGGAATTCACCCCTCCACTTT. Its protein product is CSARDKGNSPLHF.

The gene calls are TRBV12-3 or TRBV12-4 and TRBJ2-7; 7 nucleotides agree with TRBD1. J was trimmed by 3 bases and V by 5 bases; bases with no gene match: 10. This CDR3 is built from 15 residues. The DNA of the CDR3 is TGTGCCAGCAGTCCTTCGGACAGGATTAACTACGAGCAGTACTTC. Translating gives CASSPSDRINYEQYF.

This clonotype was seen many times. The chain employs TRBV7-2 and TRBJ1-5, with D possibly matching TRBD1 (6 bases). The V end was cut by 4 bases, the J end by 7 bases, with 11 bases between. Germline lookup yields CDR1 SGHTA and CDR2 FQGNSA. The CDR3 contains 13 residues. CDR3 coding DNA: TGTGCCAGCAGCTCCCAGGGGAGGCAGCCCCAGCATTTT. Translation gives CASSSQGRQPQHF.

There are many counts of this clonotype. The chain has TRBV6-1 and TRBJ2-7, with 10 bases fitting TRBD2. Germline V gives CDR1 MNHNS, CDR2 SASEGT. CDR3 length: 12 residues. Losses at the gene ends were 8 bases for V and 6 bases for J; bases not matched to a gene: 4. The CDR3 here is CASSSGGGEQYF. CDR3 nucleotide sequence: TGTGCCAGCTCTAGCGGGGGTGGCGAGCAGTACTTC.

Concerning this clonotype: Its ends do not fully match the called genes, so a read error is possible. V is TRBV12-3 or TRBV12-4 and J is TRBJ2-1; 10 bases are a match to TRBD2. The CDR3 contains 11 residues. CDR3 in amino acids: CASSPGLAANF. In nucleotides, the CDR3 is TGTGCCAGCAGTCCCGGACTAGCGGCAAACTTC.

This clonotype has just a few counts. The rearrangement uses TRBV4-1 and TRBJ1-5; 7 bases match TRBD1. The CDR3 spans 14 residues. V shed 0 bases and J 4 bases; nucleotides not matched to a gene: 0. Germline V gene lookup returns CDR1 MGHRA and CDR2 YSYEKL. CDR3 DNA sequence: TGCGCCAGCAGCCAAGAGGACAGGAATCAGCCCCAGCATTTT. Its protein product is CASSQEDRNQPQHF.